This T cell receptor beta chain was found in a study of response to subunit inactivated influenza vaccine. Losses at the gene ends were 3 bases for V and 6 bases for J; bases not matched to a gene: 5. From germline, CDR1 is SNHLY and CDR2 FYNNEI. CDR3 length: 15 amino acids. Using its own MiXCR run on the RT-PCR reads, TCRdb lists one record per CDR3 protein. The sample contains about 620,000 distinct CDR3 sequences, about 10% of which appear only once. The specimen comprised PBMCs from blood, sampled on the day of vaccination. The sequence came from a man over 45 who received an inactivated influenza vaccine. This rearrangement joins TRBV2 to TRBJ2-1, with TRBD2 identical over 10 bases. CDR3: CASSDLLAGANEQFF. CDR3 sequence (DNA): TGTGCCAGCAGTGATTTGCTAGCGGGGGCCAATGAGCAGTTCTTC. Looking up the rest from reference TRBV2 and TRBJ2-1 gives the full variable domain: EPEVTQTPSHQVTQMGQEVILRCVPISNHLYFYWYRQILGQKVEFLVSFYNNEISEKSEIFDDQFSVERPDGSNFTLKIRSTKLEDSAMYFCASSDLLAGANEQFFGPGTRLTVL.